The 17 T cell receptor beta chains reported below all come from one sample, sequenced in a study of T cell responses to AZD1222 COVID-19 vaccine. Measured with immunoSEQ multiplex PCR; TCRdb has only the in-frame clones, and not every one. Of about 120,000 clones in the sample, roughly 90% were seen once. Source: peripheral blood, taken on day 0 of AZD1222 vaccination. These TCRs come from an adult in good health.

The CDR3 sequence is CAWSPPQYYNEQFF. Written as DNA, the CDR3 is TGTGCCTGGAGTCCCCCTCAGTACTACAATGAGCAGTTCTTC. The genes are TRBV30 and TRBJ2-1; D is unclear. Germline V CDR1 and CDR2: GTSNPN, SVGIG (reference sequence). The CDR3 is 14 residues long. Trimming removed 2 bases from V and 3 bases from J, with 11 bases in between. The whole variable domain, filled in from reference TRBV30 and TRBJ2-1, reads SQTIHQWPATLVQPVGSPLSLECTVEGTSNPNLYWYRQAAGRGLQLLFYSVGIGQISSEVPQNLSASRPQDRQFILSSKKLLLSDSGFYLCAWSPPQYYNEQFFGPGTRLTVL.

V is TRBV7-8 and J is TRBJ2-2; 8 positions agree with TRBD2. The CDR3 contains 15 residues. The V gene end was trimmed by 6 bases and the J gene end by 5 bases; junction bases not matched to a gene: 8. The germline CDR1 and CDR2 sequences are SGHVS and FQNEAQ. The CDR3 bases are TGTGCCAGCAGTTCCCGGGGGGGTGAGACCGGGGAGCTGTTTTTT. Amino acid sequence: CASSSRGGETGELFF.

This clone was seen once. The chain recombines TRBV3-1 (or the pseudogene TRBV3-2) with TRBJ2-1; TRBD1 agrees at 11 bases. The CDR3 consists of 18 residues. Germline V gene lookup returns CDR1 LGHDT and CDR2 YNNKEL (reference sequence). The junction had 9 bases not matched to a gene; V was cut back by 4 bases and J by 1 base. The CDR3, as DNA: TGTGCCAGCAGCCCGGACAGGGGGCTTATCACGTCCTACAATGAGCAGTTCTTC. This encodes CASSPDRGLITSYNEQFF.

This chain links TRBV5-1 with TRBJ2-7, with unresolved D. The CDR3 spans 14 residues. Germline loops: CDR1 SGHRS, CDR2 YFSETQ. Trimming took 0 bases from V and 3 from J, leaving 10 bases between them. The CDR3 nucleotides read TGCGCCAGCAGCTTGGAGGCAGGAGACTACGAGCAGTACTTC. Protein sequence: CASSLEAGDYEQYF.

This clone appeared once. The chain links TRBV27 to TRBJ1-2; a possible D gene is TRBD1 (5 bases). Germline V gene lookup returns CDR1 MNHEY and CDR2 SMNVEV (reference sequence). This CDR3 comprises 13 residues. Deletions cut 2 bases from V and 8 bases from J, with 12 bases between. CDR3 in amino acids: CASSLGGIWGYTF. The CDR3 nucleotides are TGTGCCAGCAGTTTAGGGGGGATCTGGGGCTACACCTTC.

The chain couples TRBV4-2 to TRBJ1-5; D unclear. This CDR3 has 16 residues. Trimming removed 0 bases from V and 3 bases from J, with 12 bases in between. Germline V gene lookup returns CDR1 LGHNA and CDR2 YNFKEQ. The CDR3 DNA reads as TGTGCCAGCAGCCAAGAAAAGGGTCAGATCAATCAGCCCCAGCATTTT. It encodes CASSQEKGQINQPQHF.

V is TRBV24-1 and J is TRBJ1-1, with D perhaps matching TRBD1 (5 bases). Germline V gives CDR1 KGHDR, CDR2 SFDVKD. The CDR3 length is 15 residues. V gave up 4 bases and J gave up 5 bases, with 16 bases separating them. The CDR3 here is CATSDPGRGGTEAFF. DNA of the CDR3: TGTGCCACCAGTGACCCGGGTCGGGGGGGGACTGAAGCTTTCTTT.

CDR3 region: CASISQRPLAYSYGYTF. The CDR3 bases are TGTGCCAGCATCTCTCAGAGGCCCCTAGCTTATAGCTATGGCTACACCTTC. The chain couples TRBV28 to TRBJ1-2; no definite D call. The V end lost 7 bases, the J end lost 4 bases, and 25 bases lay between the germline ends. The CDR3 runs 17 residues. The germline gives CDR1 MDHEN, CDR2 SYDVKM.

CDR3 nucleotides: TGTGCCAGCAGCTCACGGGAGGGGACTTCTCTCTCTGGAAACACCATATATTTT. This translates into CASSSREGTSLSGNTIYF. The chain joins TRBV7-9 to TRBJ1-3; possibly TRBD1 for D (5 bases). The germline V and J ends were trimmed by 4 bases and 0 bases, with 19 bases remaining between them. Germline assignment: CDR1 SEHNR and CDR2 FQNEAQ (reference sequence). The CDR3 has 18 residues. The full variable domain, with the rest looked up from reference TRBV7-9 and TRBJ1-3, is DTGVSQNPRHKITKRGQNVTFRCDPISEHNRLYWYRQTLGQGPEFLTYFQNEAQLEKSRLLSDRFSAERPKGSFSTLEIQRTEQGDSAMYLCASSSREGTSLSGNTIYFGEGSWLTVV.

The chain links TRBV9 to TRBJ2-3; no firm D call. This CDR3 region has 14 residues. Trimming pared 4 bases from V and 0 bases from J, leaving 9 bases between. Germline V gives CDR1 SGDLS, CDR2 YYNGEE. CDR3 amino acids: CASSPEGSTDTQYF. The CDR3 DNA is TGTGCCAGCAGCCCCGAAGGTAGCACAGATACGCAGTATTTT. Together with reference TRBV9 and TRBJ2-3, the CDR3 gives the full variable domain: DSGVTQTPKHLITATGQRVTLRCSPRSGDLSVYWYQQSLDQGLQFLIQYYNGEERAKGNILERFSAQQFPDLHSELNLSSLELGDSALYFCASSPEGSTDTQYFGPGTRLTVL.

V is TRBV6-5 and J is TRBJ2-7; D unclear. V was clipped by 2 bases and J by 0 bases, with 11 bases between them. The CDR3 has 15 residues. CDR1 MNHEY and CDR2 SVGAGI come from the germline V gene. CDR3 DNA sequence: TGTGCCAGCAGTTACGGAACTTCACCCTCCTACGAGCAGTACTTC. This gives the protein CASSYGTSPSYEQYF.

V is TRBV19 and J is TRBJ2-7; tentatively, D is TRBD1 (6 bases). V was pared by 6 bases and J by 3 bases, with 30 bases between. The germline gives CDR1 LNHDA, CDR2 SQIVND (reference sequence). The CDR3 has 19 amino acids. The CDR3 DNA is TGTGCCAGTAGCAGAGATCACCGACAGGTTCGAAGGGTCATCTACGAGCAGTACTTC. It specifies CASSRDHRQVRRVIYEQYF.

The rearrangement uses TRBV11-2 and TRBJ1-2, with 9 bases that match TRBD1. Per germline, CDR1 SGHAT and CDR2 FQNNGV. The CDR3 is 17 amino acids. J gave up 2 bases and V 1 base, and 8 bases lay outside the gene matches. The CDR3 DNA is TGTGCCAGCAGCTTAGGGGGCACAGGGGGCGCGAACTATGGCTACACCTTC. Protein: CASSLGGTGGANYGYTF.

The rearrangement joins TRBV30 to TRBJ1-2; D call uncertain. Per germline, CDR1 GTSNPN and CDR2 SVGIG (reference sequence). Trimming left V 1 base short and J 2 bases short, with 2 bases between. This CDR3 is built from 11 residues. Here the CDR3 DNA reads TGTGCCTGGAGTGCCAACTATGGCTACACCTTC. Translated, it gives CAWSANYGYTF.

The V gene is TRBV7-8, the J gene TRBJ1-5, with D hard to call. V gave up 0 bases and J gave up 6 bases, with 12 bases separating them. The CDR3 sequence is 15 residues long. Germline CDR1 is SGHVS and CDR2 is FQNEAQ. CDR3 in DNA: TGTGCCAGCAGCTTAGCGCAGGCCACTCGTCAGCCCCAGCATTTT. Its translation is CASSLAQATRQPQHF.

J is TRBJ2-1 and V is TRBV6-1, with D perhaps TRBD1 or TRBD2 (5 bases each). The germline V and J ends were trimmed by 1 base and 6 bases, with 13 bases remaining between them. Germline lookup yields CDR1 MNHNS and CDR2 SASEGT. This CDR3 region has 15 residues. The CDR3, as DNA: TGTGCCAGCAGTGAAGAGGGAGCAGGGTTCAATGAGCAGTTCTTC. It specifies CASSEEGAGFNEQFF.

The chain has TRBV11-1 and TRBJ2-3; possibly TRBD2 for D (5 bases). From germline, CDR1 is SGHAT and CDR2 FQDESV (reference sequence). Trimming shortened V by 6 bases and J by 4 bases, and 8 bases separated the two germline ends. CDR3 size: 12 residues. CDR3 bases: TGTGCCAGCAGGAGGGTAGCAGATACGCAGTATTTT. Amino acid sequence: CASRRVADTQYF.